This T cell receptor beta chain was obtained from a study of T-cell memory formation after mild COVID-19 (dated by TCRdb to about 2021). In the study overall: TCR sequence clusters from the two donors were found to be largely donor specific. The cohort was made up of two young adult volunteers, one female and one male, who were previously healthy. In a couple of donors, T-cell clones that expanded and contracted after mild COVID-19 were tracked by sequencing TCRalpha and TCRbeta repertoires over time.

The sequencer listed for this sample is Illumina NovaSeq 6000. TCRalpha and TCRbeta cDNA libraries were constructed by 5'RACE with constant-segment primers, with sample barcodes and unique molecular identifiers being introduced. Trizol reagent was used to extract RNA from every sample. Libraries were amplified in two PCR steps, with a second sample barcode and Illumina TruSeq adapters added in the second step. The libraries were sequenced on an Illumina NovaSeq using 2 x 150 bp paired-end reads. Per the authors' processing: Demultiplexing of reads and collapsing into UMI-guided consensus sequences were performed with migec v1.2.7. Using mixcr v2.1.11, the UMI consensuses were aligned to TRA and TRB V and J templates and assembled into clonotypes. Expanded or contracted clonotypes were those called significant by both edgeR and NoisET, with noise models trained on biological replicates. edgeR calls used a false discovery rate-adjusted p below 0.01 and a log2 fold-change threshold of 1. PCA with hierarchical clustering of max-normalized trajectories of the 1000 most abundant clonotypes was used as exploratory dynamics analysis. Separately sequenced CD4+ and CD8+ repertoires were used to assign the CD4 or CD8 phenotype of responding clones. TCRdb reworked the public reads: Q25 trimming with fastp, MiXCR clone assembly, productive beta chains retained. CDR3 protein sequences are deduplicated, and each keeps its most common genes and DNA. These V and J calls rely on TCRdb rather than the paper's analysis. The sample table records about 560,000 distinct CDR3 sequences; 17% of these occur just once. Roughly 8.2% of the sample is in the top ten clones.

From the cysteine up to the phenylalanine, the CDR3 has a length of 17 residues. Only the CDR3 DNA is retained, 51 bases long and in frame from the first base. From the germline V gene (reference sequence), CDR1 is SEHNR and CDR2 is FQNEAQ. V is trimmed back by 5 bases and J by 2 bases, and the junction contains 13 bases that no gene match accounts for. As for this clonotype: The antigen it binds to is not known. No base-level quality is on record; no much larger clone is a single base apart.

Points the paper makes about the study in general: The study included only a couple of mild cases, and larger cohorts that include severe cases with pre-infection samples were judged to be necessary. Whether the second-wave clones peaking on day 37 were SARS-CoV-2 specific was not confirmed. From day 15 to 85, contracting clones showed balanced CD4/CD8 phenotypes, whereas a second wave of clones that expanded from day 15 to 37 leaned towards CD4+. Contracting CD4+ clones turned up mainly in the CM and EM memory subsets, whereas EMRA was where CD8+ clones were enriched. Some responding clones were detected in pre-infection memory, which suggested that pre-existing cross-reactive memory T cells had joined the SARS-CoV-2 response.

Ficoll-Paque density gradient centrifugation was used to isolate PBMCs. The source material was PBMCs or a T cell subset sorted from them (not recorded which). The V and J segments used are TRBV7-9 and TRBJ2-3, and 7 junction bases match TRBD1. The sequence derives from an adult woman who had mild COVID-19 (a few samples of this study predate the infection). The sample titles of this study are shuffled in the database, so cell type and time point are left out; the donor was told from shared clones. The CDR3 sequence is CASSPPPWDRNTDTQYF. The nucleotides read TGTGCCAGCAGCCCTCCACCCTGGGACAGAAACACAGATACGCAGTATTTT.